What follows is one TCR beta chain and its context. Its specificity is not known. Amplification used 60 Vbeta primers and 13 Jbeta primers. TCRdb's copy holds only in-frame clones and misses some; the assay was immunoSEQ multiplex PCR. The table shows 130,000 to 150,000 clones, with over 75% occurring only once. This CDR3 contains 17 residues. V was clipped by 6 bases and J by 3 bases; unmatched bases: 14. Germline V gene lookup returns CDR1 SGHKS and CDR2 YYEKEE (reference sequence). This specimen comes from a study of cytomegalovirus exposure and HLA in healthy donors. Broader study findings: A later analysis found common viral pathogens apparently linked to several of the most significant clusters. Looking again later, the authors saw that most CMV-associated TCR beta chains seemed HLA-restricted.

This TCR derives from a woman in her thirties in good health and CMV-seronegative. The source material was PBMCs. The chain combines TRBV5-5 with TRBJ1-2; 10 nucleotides match TRBD1. The CDR3, as DNA: TGTGCCAGCACCCTCTCTGACAGGGGGCGCCAGTACTATGGCTACACCTTC. Translation gives CASTLSDRGRQYYGYTF. The complete variable domain, with remaining parts taken from reference TRBV5-5 and TRBJ1-2, reads DAGVTQSPTHLIKTRGQQVTLRCSPISGHKSVSWYQQVLGQGPQFIFQYYEKEERGRGNFPDRFSARQFPNYSSELNVNALLLGDSALYLCASTLSDRGRQYYGYTFGSGTRLTVV.